This TCR beta chain emerged from a study of blood T cell repertoires in COVID-19. Study overall: Samples representing acute and convalescent COVID-19 were sourced from the United States, Italy and Spain.

Data came from immunoSEQ multiplex PCR; TCRdb stores just in-frame clones and leaves some out. Of about 98,000 clones in the sample, 87% were seen once. The CDR3 is made up of 13 amino acids. Looked up from germline, CDR1 is SGHVS and CDR2 is FQNEAQ. The V and J ends lost 2 bases and 1 base respectively, with 5 bases between them. Sequencing was performed on peripheral blood. The TCR was taken from an older man with acute or convalescent COVID-19. The rearrangement uses TRBV7-8 and TRBJ1-1; D is undetermined. The CDR3 nucleotides read TGTGCCAGCAGCTTAAGAGGGAACACTGAAGCTTTCTTT. It translates to CASSLRGNTEAFF.